This TCR beta chain was identified in a study of spatial heterogeneity in lung cancer. Background on the study: There were consistently more beta-chain sequences detected than alpha-chain sequences.

Time point in this sample: sample taken at primary tumor resection. Broader study findings: Expanded alpha and beta TCR counts within tumors tracked tumor mutation counts.

One entry per CDR3 protein results from TCRdb running MiXCR on the 5' RACE reads. The table lists about 13,000 distinct CDR3 sequences, about 3.2% of them singletons, with under 20% in the top ten. At least ten counts were recorded for this clonotype. Antigen specificity is unknown. Germline CDR1 and CDR2: PRHDT and FYEKMQ (reference sequence). The V and J ends lost 2 bases and 0 bases respectively, with 13 bases between them. The CDR3 spans 16 residues. The chain carries TRBV13 and TRBJ1-1, with TRBD1 as a possible D gene (6 bases). The TCR sequence derives from a male donor with early-stage non-small cell lung cancer. The sample was lung tumor tissue, taken at surgery. CDR3: CASSLRFGGMNTEAFF. CDR3 in DNA: TGTGCCAGCAGCTTAAGGTTCGGGGGCATGAACACTGAAGCTTTCTTT.